Following are 21 T cell receptor beta chains from one sample sequenced in a study of blood T cells in healthy people across ages. It was with a sample-barcoded 5' primer and a J-beta primer mix that a second PCR of about 6 to 12 cycles was run. TCRdb processed the 5' RACE reads anew with MiXCR; each CDR3 protein has one entry. The sample has fewer than 2 million distinct CDR3 sequences, about two fifths seen once. The sequenced sample was blood. The origin of the receptors is a human donor in good health.

This clonotype was counted between two and nine times. The V and J genes are TRBV7-2 and TRBJ2-2; D remains ambiguous. Germline V gene lookup returns CDR1 SGHTA and CDR2 FQGNSA. CDR3 size: 13 residues. Trimming stripped 3 bases from V and 4 bases from J, with 6 bases between. Here the CDR3 reads CASSFPSTGELFF. The CDR3 coding sequence is TGTGCCAGCAGCTTCCCTAGCACCGGGGAGCTGTTTTTT. The full variable domain, in which reference TRBV7-2 and TRBJ2-2 provide the parts outside the CDR3, is GAGVSQSPSNKVTEKGKDVELRCDPISGHTALYWYRQSLGQGLEFLIYFQGNSAPDKSGLPSDRFSAERTGGSVSTLTIQRTQQEDSAVYLCASSFPSTGELFFGEGSRLTVL.

This clonotype appeared a few times. The gene calls are TRBV20-1 and TRBJ2-7; a weak D match, TRBD2 (6 bases). The CDR3 extends over 18 amino acids. V shed 0 bases and J shed 1 base, with 22 bases lying between them. Germline V CDR1 and CDR2: DFQATT, SNEGSKA (reference sequence). CDR3 region: CSARDRRLTGTESYEQYF. The CDR3 nucleotides read TGCAGTGCTAGAGATCGAAGATTAACCGGGACTGAGTCCTACGAGCAGTACTTC.

As concerns this clonotype: Its ends do not fully match the called genes, so a read error is possible. V usage is TRBV5-1 and J usage is TRBJ1-1; 8 positions agree with TRBD1. Germline lookup yields CDR1 SGHRS and CDR2 YFSETQ. This CDR3 is 15 amino acids long. The CDR3 bases are TGCACCAGCAGCTTGCAGGGGGCAGAGGGCACTGAAGCTTTCTTT. This codes for CTSSLQGAEGTEAFF.

This clonotype showed up just a few times. J is TRBJ2-7 and V is TRBV12-3 or TRBV12-4, with TRBD1 identical over 7 bases. The J segment lost 6 bases and the V segment lost 6 bases, leaving 8 bases of the junction unmatched. This CDR3 is built from 13 residues. In nucleotides, the CDR3 is TGTGCCAGCAGCCTCGACAGGGTTCGCGAGCAGTACTTC. It specifies CASSLDRVREQYF.

About this clonotype: A single base separates this from a much larger clone, so it may be a read error. The chain uses TRBV3-1 and TRBJ2-1; 11 positions match TRBD2. The CDR3 runs to 15 residues. J was trimmed by 5 bases and V by 4 bases; bases with no gene match: 4. Germline assignment: CDR1 LGHDT and CDR2 YNNKEL (reference sequence). The CDR3 DNA reads as TGTGCCAGCAGCCCACTAGCGGGGGCCAACAATGAGCAGTTCTTC. Its protein product is CASSPLAGANNEQFF.

This clonotype is a singleton in its sample. This chain joins TRBV5-1 and TRBJ2-1; maybe TRBD2 (6 bases). This CDR3 has 16 amino acids. The V end lost 3 bases, the J end lost 0 bases, and 13 bases lay between the germline ends. In germline, CDR1 is SGHRS, CDR2 YFSETQ. CDR3 nucleotide sequence: TGCGCCAGCAGCTCGTCGGACGGGGGCTCCTACAATGAGCAGTTCTTC. Its protein product is CASSSSDGGSYNEQFF.

J is TRBJ2-3 and V is TRBV3-1, with D possibly matching TRBD1 (5 bases). The CDR3 is 14 residues long. The V and J ends lost 0 bases and 10 bases respectively, with 14 bases between them. CDR1 LGHDT and CDR2 YNNKEL come from the germline V gene (reference sequence). CDR3 residues: CASSQEGLGDAQYF. The CDR3 DNA is TGTGCCAGCAGCCAAGAAGGATTAGGGGATGCGCAGTATTTT.

This clonotype turned up a few times. The V gene is TRBV28, the J gene TRBJ2-5; D perhaps matches TRBD1 (6 bases). Trimming removed 5 bases at V and 4 bases at J, with 14 bases between. This CDR3 region has 14 residues. Germline V gene lookup returns CDR1 MDHEN and CDR2 SYDVKM. The CDR3 sequence is CASSPGEIGETQYF. CDR3 coding DNA: TGTGCCAGCAGTCCAGGGGAAATTGGAGAGACCCAGTACTTC.

This clonotype was picked up a small number of times. The chain uses TRBV7-2 and TRBJ1-5, with 7 bases lining up with TRBD1. The CDR3 runs 15 residues. Germline CDR1 reads SGHTA; CDR2 reads FQGNSA. Trimming removed 5 bases from V and 1 base from J; junction bases left unmatched: 5. The CDR3: CASSRDSGSNQPQHF. Written as DNA, the CDR3 is TGTGCCAGCAGCCGGGACAGTGGGAGCAATCAGCCCCAGCATTTT.

The rearrangement joins TRBV27 to TRBJ2-7, with D perhaps TRBD1 (5 bases). The V gene's germline CDR1 is MNHEY and CDR2 SMNVEV (reference sequence). The CDR3 is made up of 13 amino acids. V shed 5 bases and J shed 4 bases, with 12 bases lying between them. The CDR3, as DNA: TGTGCCAGCAGTAGGGGCTTTTTTTACGAGCAGTACTTC. Protein: CASSRGFFYEQYF.

This clonotype is a singleton in its sample. The chain uses TRBV5-1 and TRBJ2-3, with TRBD2 as a possible D gene (5 bases). Germline loops: CDR1 SGHRS, CDR2 YFSETQ. Trimming pared 6 bases from V and 1 base from J, leaving 21 bases between. The CDR3 contains 17 residues. CDR3 coding DNA: TGCGCCAGCACCCCTTTATGTTGGACTCGATGCACAGATACGCAGTATTTT. Translated, it gives CASTPLCWTRCTDTQYF.

The rearrangement joins TRBV12-3 or TRBV12-4 to TRBJ1-4, with D tentatively TRBD1 (5 bases). Trimming removed 5 bases from V and 4 bases from J, with 14 bases in between. The CDR3 loop spans 15 amino acids. CDR3 in DNA: TGTGCCAGCAGTCGACCGGGACGCCGTAATGAAAAACTGTTTTTT. Amino acid sequence: CASSRPGRRNEKLFF.

This clonotype showed up just a few times. This sequence joins TRBV29-1 and TRBJ1-2; D not resolved. There are 11 residues in the CDR3. Germline CDR1 and CDR2: SQVTM and ANQGSEA. Trimming stripped 6 bases from V and 2 bases from J, with 7 bases between. For the CDR3, the DNA is TGCAGCGTCGGGAAGAACTATGGCTACACCTTC. Translating gives CSVGKNYGYTF.

CDR3 in amino acids: CASQAPHYGYTF. CDR3 bases: TGTGCCAGTCAAGCTCCTCATTATGGCTACACCTTC. The chain carries TRBV18 and TRBJ1-2; D uncertain. This CDR3 contains 12 residues. Germline lookup yields CDR1 KGHSH and CDR2 LQKENI. Deletions cut 9 bases from V and 5 bases from J, with 13 bases between.

The rearrangement joins TRBV4-3 to TRBJ2-5; 14 bases map to TRBD2. The CDR3 is made up of 22 amino acids. Germline loops: CDR1 LGHNA, CDR2 YSLEER. V shed 3 bases and J 1 base; nucleotides not matched to a gene: 19. The CDR3 is CASSHDNPPGLAGENAQETQYF. The CDR3 DNA reads TGCGCCAGCAGCCATGATAACCCCCCGGGACTAGCGGGGGAAAACGCCCAAGAGACCCAGTACTTC.

The chain has TRBV20-1 and TRBJ1-5, with D hard to call. V was cut by 5 bases and J by 1 base, with 3 bases left in between. This CDR3 spans 11 amino acids. Germline V gene data show CDR1 as DFQATT and CDR2 as SNEGSKA (reference sequence). CDR3 residues: CSADSNQPQHF. The CDR3 region has the DNA TGCAGTGCTGACAGCAATCAGCCCCAGCATTTT.

The V call is TRBV27, the J call TRBJ2-1; possible D gene TRBD1, 6 bases. The J call may be in error: the DNA end matches TRBJ2-7 better. Germline CDR1 and CDR2: MNHEY and SMNVEV (reference sequence). The length of the CDR3 is 13 residues. The CDR3 DNA sequence: TGTGCCAGCGGTTGGGGTGGGGACAATGAGCAGTACTTC. Encoded protein: CASGWGGDNEQYF.

The CDR3 protein is CASSYSSPGQGMKTQYF. The CDR3 nucleotides are TGTGCCAGCAGTTACTCAAGTCCGGGACAGGGAATGAAGACCCAGTACTTC. The gene calls are TRBV6-6 and TRBJ2-5; 9 bases map to TRBD1. Germline trimming cut 0 bases from V and 6 bases from J; bases unmatched to any gene: 11. The CDR3 contains 17 residues. CDR1 MNHNY and CDR2 SVGAGI come from the germline V gene (reference sequence).

J is TRBJ2-1 and V is TRBV5-1, with D possibly TRBD2 on 7 matching bases. Trimming removed 4 bases from V and 4 bases from J, with 21 bases in between. CDR1 is SGHRS and CDR2 is YFSETQ in the germline V gene. This CDR3 has 17 residues. CDR3 loop: CASSVTVGGLSYNEQFF. The CDR3 DNA sequence: TGCGCCAGCAGCGTGACGGTCGGGGGGCTATCATACAATGAGCAGTTCTTC. Together with reference TRBV5-1 and TRBJ2-1, the CDR3 gives the full variable domain: KAGVTQTPRYLIKTRGQQVTLSCSPISGHRSVSWYQQTPGQGLQFLFEYFSETQRNKGNFPGRFSGRQFSNSRSEMNVSTLELGDSALYLCASSVTVGGLSYNEQFFGPGTRLTVL.

The CDR3 bases are TGCGCCAGCAGCCAAGCATGGGGGGGGCATAAGACTGGGGAGCTGTTTTTT. It is translated as CASSQAWGGHKTGELFF. J is TRBJ2-2 and V is TRBV4-1, with D possibly TRBD2 on 7 matching bases. Trimming stripped 1 base from V and 8 bases from J, with 20 bases between. Germline assignment: CDR1 MGHRA and CDR2 YSYEKL. The CDR3 contains 17 residues.

This chain uses TRBV7-9 with TRBJ2-1; 10 bases agree with TRBD2. The CDR3 is 16 amino acids. V was pared by 1 base and J by 7 bases, with 7 bases of the junction left unmatched. CDR1 is SEHNR, CDR2 FQNEAQ, per germline (reference sequence). CDR3 in DNA: TGTGCCAGCAGCTTAGACAATAGCGGGGGGTTGAATGAGCAGTTCTTC. Translating it yields CASSLDNSGGLNEQFF.